This T cell receptor beta chain was found in a study of T cells in tumors after PD-1 blockade. Study information: Mean per blood sample: roughly 100,000 templates (about 21,000-290,000), about 37,000 unique clonotypes.

Produced via immunoSEQ multiplex PCR; TCRdb's table is partial and in-frame only. Of 61,000 or so clones in the sample, over 75% were seen once. The CDR3 has 13 amino acids. CDR1 MNHEY and CDR2 SMNVEV come from the germline V gene (reference sequence). The V end was cut by 3 bases, the J end by 4 bases, with 10 bases between. Tumor or blood genomic DNA was sequenced, with inputs of about 550 ng to 6,004 ng. This TCR was recovered from a human donor with basal cell carcinoma. The source was PBMCs, collected before anti-PD-1 treatment. The V gene is TRBV27, the J gene TRBJ2-7; perhaps TRBD1 as D (5 bases). The DNA of the CDR3 is TGTGCCAGCAGTTTTTCAGGGCGGTACGAGCAGTACTTC. Translating gives CASSFSGRYEQYF.